This passage covers 18 T cell receptor beta chains from one sample sequenced in a study of cytomegalovirus exposure and HLA in healthy donors (dated by TCRdb to about 2017). Receptors were amplified or captured by the immunoSEQ multiplex PCR assay. A mixture of 60 forward primers for TCR Vbeta segments and 13 reverse primers for TCR Jbeta segments was used in the multiplex PCR. Entries here come from immuneACCESS through TCRdb and include only in-frame sequences with V and J called. Some clones fail to appear in such tables; in the studies checked, an unresolved V gene covers under half of the shortfall, and the cause of the remainder is unknown. A total of 110,000 or so clones appear in this sample, under 80% of them only once. 4% to 5% of the sample comes from the top ten. Sequencing used PBMCs. All receptors come from a woman in her thirties or forties in good health and CMV-seropositive.

The V gene is TRBV5-1, the J gene TRBJ2-5; D unresolved. This CDR3 region has 13 residues. Germline CDR1 and CDR2: SGHRS and YFSETQ. V lost 0 bases to trimming and J lost 1 base, with 4 bases between them. The CDR3: CASSLAIQETQYF. The CDR3 DNA is TGCGCCAGCAGCTTGGCCATCCAAGAGACCCAGTACTTC. Full variable domain (outside the CDR3, taken from reference TRBV5-1 and TRBJ2-5): KAGVTQTPRYLIKTRGQQVTLSCSPISGHRSVSWYQQTPGQGLQFLFEYFSETQRNKGNFPGRFSGRQFSNSRSEMNVSTLELGDSALYLCASSLAIQETQYFGPGTRLLVL.

This chain links TRBV6-5 with TRBJ1-4; TRBD1 matches 9 bases. The germline CDR1 and CDR2 sequences are MNHEY and SVGAGI. The CDR3 runs to 14 residues. With 5 bases clipped from V and 8 bases from J, the junction kept 6 bases outside the gene matches. CDR3 coding DNA: TGTGCCAGCAGTGACAGGGACAGGGTGGAAAAACTGTTTTTT. This sequence encodes CASSDRDRVEKLFF.

The chain has TRBV11-3 and TRBJ2-1; a weak D match, TRBD2 (6 bases). CDR1 is SGHNT and CDR2 is YENEEA in the germline V gene. The CDR3 loop spans 16 amino acids. Between the trimmed V and J ends, which lost 8 bases and 0 bases, there was a span of 17 bases. CDR3 nucleotides: TGTGCCAGCGGGGCTAGCGCATCCCTCTCCTACAATGAGCAGTTCTTC. Its translation: CASGASASLSYNEQFF.

DNA of the CDR3: TGTGCCAGCAGTGCTAGCGACAGGGGGCCAGAGACCCAGTACTTC. Its translation: CASSASDRGPETQYF. This chain uses TRBV2 with TRBJ2-5, with 10 bases that match TRBD1. Germline V gene lookup returns CDR1 SNHLY and CDR2 FYNNEI. The V and J ends lost 4 bases and 4 bases, in that order; junction bases with no gene match: 6. CDR3 length equals 15 residues.

The gene calls are TRBV19 and TRBJ1-2; TRBD1 might be the D (5 bases). This CDR3 contains 14 residues. Deletions cut 1 base from V and 8 bases from J, with 14 bases between. Germline V gene data show CDR1 as LNHDA and CDR2 as SQIVND (reference sequence). The chain's CDR3 is CASSIGLDSIGYTF. The CDR3 DNA is TGTGCCAGTAGTATAGGGTTAGACAGTATCGGCTACACCTTC.

The rearrangement links TRBV7-8 to TRBJ2-7; tentatively, D is TRBD2 (5 bases). V gave up 5 bases and J gave up 0 bases, with 23 bases separating them. CDR3 length equals 18 residues. The germline V gene encodes CDR1 SGHVS and CDR2 FQNEAQ. The CDR3 region has the DNA TGTGCCAGCAGCCGTTGGCAACCCCTAAGCGGCCCCTCCTACGAGCAGTACTTC. Translation: CASSRWQPLSGPSYEQYF.

This chain links TRBV19 with TRBJ2-7; 11 positions match TRBD1. The V segment lost 7 bases and the J segment 4 bases; nucleotides outside the gene matches: 3. CDR1 and CDR2 (germline): LNHDA, SQIVND (reference sequence). The CDR3 has 13 amino acids. The CDR3 DNA follows: TGTGCCAGTAAGGACAGGGGGCGATACGAGCAGTACTTC. The encoded protein is CASKDRGRYEQYF.

The chain links TRBV11-2 to TRBJ1-6; TRBD1 might be the D (5 bases). CDR1 SGHAT and CDR2 FQNNGV come from the germline V gene. The V end lost 5 bases, the J end lost 8 bases, and 10 bases lay between the germline ends. The CDR3 is 13 amino acids. The CDR3 protein is CASSLWGDSPLHF. In DNA, the CDR3 is TGTGCCAGCAGCCTGTGGGGGGATTCACCCCTCCACTTT.

The chain joins TRBV6-1 to TRBJ2-5; the D gene is possibly TRBD1 (6 bases). The J call is uncertain, as TRBJ2-7 better fits the DNA end. This CDR3 spans 14 amino acids. Germline CDR1 and CDR2: MNHNS and SASEGT. The CDR3 protein is CASSERTAYYEQYF. The CDR3 nucleotides are TGTGCCAGCAGTGAACGGACAGCATACTACGAGCAGTACTTC.

J is TRBJ1-1 and V is TRBV29-1, with D unclear. Trimming shortened V by 4 bases and J by 3 bases, and 12 bases separated the two germline ends. Germline values: CDR1 SQVTM, CDR2 ANQGSEA. The CDR3 has 13 residues. Written as DNA, the CDR3 is TGCAGCGTTGCCCGGGTTCTCGACACTGAAGCTTTCTTT. This translates into CSVARVLDTEAFF.

The V call is TRBV5-1, the J call TRBJ1-5; no reliable D call. The V end was cut by 4 bases, the J end by 3 bases, with 14 bases between. Germline V CDR1 and CDR2: SGHRS, YFSETQ. The CDR3 runs to 15 residues. CDR3 sequence: CASSPGGGDNQPQHF. CDR3 nucleotides: TGCGCCAGCAGCCCGGGTGGCGGGGACAATCAGCCCCAGCATTTT.

The genes are TRBV10-3 and TRBJ1-2; 9 positions match TRBD1. This CDR3 comprises 14 residues. The V and J ends lost 6 bases and 0 bases, in that order; junction bases with no gene match: 2. Germline CDR1 ENHRY, CDR2 SYGVKD. CDR3 sequence (DNA): TGTGCCATCAGACAGGGGGCCTCTAACTATGGCTACACCTTC. As protein: CAIRQGASNYGYTF.

V is TRBV30 and J is TRBJ2-7; maybe TRBD1 (7 bases). V lost 5 bases and J 2 bases, leaving 16 bases between the germline ends. Looked up from germline, CDR1 is GTSNPN and CDR2 is SVGIG (reference sequence). CDR3 length: 14 amino acids. This CDR3 reads CAWSRGGQAYEQYF. CDR3 bases: TGTGCCTGGTCCCGGGGAGGACAGGCCTACGAGCAGTACTTC.

This clone was seen a few times. The chain recombines TRBV29-1 with TRBJ2-7; a weak D match, TRBD1 (6 bases). Germline-derived CDR1 and CDR2 are SQVTM and ANQGSEA. This CDR3 region has 13 residues. V was cut by 7 bases and J by 4 bases, with 17 bases left in between. CDR3 loop: CSARTPQGYEQYF. CDR3 bases: TGCAGCGCCAGGACACCCCAGGGGTACGAGCAGTACTTC.

This clone was picked up a small number of times. The chain employs TRBV6-5 and TRBJ2-7; maybe TRBD1 (5 bases). V was trimmed by 2 bases and J by 4 bases, leaving 9 bases between them. Germline V gene lookup returns CDR1 MNHEY and CDR2 SVGAGI. The CDR3 sequence is 13 residues long. CDR3 coding DNA: TGTGCCAGCAGTTACAGGCAGGGTTACGAGCAGTACTTC. Translation: CASSYRQGYEQYF.

The CDR3 coding sequence is TGTGCCAGCAGACGACAACAGGCGCTTGGGTTCTTC. It translates to CASRRQQALGFF. The chain is built from TRBV2 and TRBJ2-1, with TRBD1 as a possible D gene (5 bases). The CDR3 runs to 12 residues. Germline CDR1 is SNHLY and CDR2 is FYNNEI. Trimming cost V 6 bases and J 15 bases, with 18 bases left between them.

V gene TRBV29-1 combines with J gene TRBJ2-1; tentatively, D is TRBD2 (6 bases). Trimming removed 8 bases at V and 4 bases at J, with 12 bases between. The germline CDR1 and CDR2 sequences are SQVTM and ANQGSEA. CDR3 size: 12 residues. CDR3 coding DNA: TGCAGCATACCCGCGGGGTACAATGAGCAGTTCTTC. It is translated as CSIPAGYNEQFF.

The chain carries TRBV9 and TRBJ2-7; D unclear. Trimming took off 0 bases at V and 2 bases at J, with 15 bases between the two ends. Germline lookup yields CDR1 SGDLS and CDR2 YYNGEE. The CDR3 has 16 residues. For the CDR3, the DNA is TGTGCCAGCAGCGTAGCCCCTACCCTCGCTACCTACGAGCAGTACTTC. Translation: CASSVAPTLATYEQYF.